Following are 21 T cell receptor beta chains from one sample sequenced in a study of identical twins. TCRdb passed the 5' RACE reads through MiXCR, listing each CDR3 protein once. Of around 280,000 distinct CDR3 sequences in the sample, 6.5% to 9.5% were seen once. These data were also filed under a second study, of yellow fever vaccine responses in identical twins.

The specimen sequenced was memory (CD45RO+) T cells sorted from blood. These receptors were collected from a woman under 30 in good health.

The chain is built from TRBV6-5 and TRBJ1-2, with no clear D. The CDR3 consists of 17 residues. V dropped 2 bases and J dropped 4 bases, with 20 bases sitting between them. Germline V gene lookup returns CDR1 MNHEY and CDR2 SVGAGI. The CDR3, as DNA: TGTGCCAGCAGTTACACCATCTCCCGGGCATTCTCCTATGGCTACACCTTC. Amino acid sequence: CASSYTISRAFSYGYTF.

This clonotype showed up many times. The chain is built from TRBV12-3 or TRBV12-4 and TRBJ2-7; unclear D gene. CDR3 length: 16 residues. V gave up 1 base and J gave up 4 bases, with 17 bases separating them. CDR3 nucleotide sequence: TGTGCCAGCAGTTTAGATCGGGCTACACTCGGGTACGAGCAGTACTTC. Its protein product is CASSLDRATLGYEQYF.

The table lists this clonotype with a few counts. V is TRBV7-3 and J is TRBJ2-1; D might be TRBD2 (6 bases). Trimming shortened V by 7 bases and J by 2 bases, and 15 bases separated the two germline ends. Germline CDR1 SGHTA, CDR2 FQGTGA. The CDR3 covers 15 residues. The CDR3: CASIGSGRTYNEQFF. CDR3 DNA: TGTGCCAGCATTGGCAGCGGGCGAACCTACAATGAGCAGTTCTTC.

CDR3 amino acids: CATSGWAWTGELFF. The CDR3 DNA is TGTGCCACCTCGGGGTGGGCCTGGACCGGGGAGCTGTTTTTT. V gene TRBV11-2 combines with J gene TRBJ2-2; D might be TRBD2 (5 bases). The CDR3 consists of 14 residues. V was pared by 10 bases and J by 5 bases, with 17 bases between. Looked up from germline, CDR1 is SGHAT and CDR2 is FQNNGV.

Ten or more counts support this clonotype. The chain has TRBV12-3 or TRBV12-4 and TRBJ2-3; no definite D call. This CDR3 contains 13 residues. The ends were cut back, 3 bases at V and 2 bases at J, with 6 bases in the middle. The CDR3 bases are TGTGCCAGCAGTTTGGGTTACACAGATACGCAGTATTTT. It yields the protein CASSLGYTDTQYF.

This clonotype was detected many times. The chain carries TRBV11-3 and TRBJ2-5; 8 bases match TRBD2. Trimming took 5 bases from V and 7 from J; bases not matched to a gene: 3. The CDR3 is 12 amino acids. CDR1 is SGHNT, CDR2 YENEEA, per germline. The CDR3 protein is CASSLGTRTQYF. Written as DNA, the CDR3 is TGTGCCAGCAGCCTCGGGACTAGGACCCAGTACTTC.

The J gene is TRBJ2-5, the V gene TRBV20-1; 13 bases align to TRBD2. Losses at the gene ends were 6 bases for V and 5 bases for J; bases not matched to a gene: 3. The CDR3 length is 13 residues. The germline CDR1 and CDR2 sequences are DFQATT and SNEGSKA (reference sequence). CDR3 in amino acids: CSAGTSGKETQYF. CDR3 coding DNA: TGCAGTGCCGGGACTAGCGGGAAGGAGACCCAGTACTTC.

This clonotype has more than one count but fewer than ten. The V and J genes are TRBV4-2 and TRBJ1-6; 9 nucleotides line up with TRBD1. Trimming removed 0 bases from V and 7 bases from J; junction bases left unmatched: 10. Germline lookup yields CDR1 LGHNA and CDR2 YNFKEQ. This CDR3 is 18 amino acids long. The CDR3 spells CASSQDPLDRGYNSPLHF. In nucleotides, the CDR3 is TGTGCCAGCAGCCAAGACCCCCTGGACAGGGGTTACAATTCACCCCTCCACTTT.

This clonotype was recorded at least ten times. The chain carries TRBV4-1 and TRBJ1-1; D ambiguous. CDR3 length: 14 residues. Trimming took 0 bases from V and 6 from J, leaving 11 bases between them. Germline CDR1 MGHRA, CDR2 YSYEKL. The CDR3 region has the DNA TGCGCCAGCAGCCAAGACGGGAGGCAGGCTGAAGCTTTCTTT. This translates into CASSQDGRQAEAFF.

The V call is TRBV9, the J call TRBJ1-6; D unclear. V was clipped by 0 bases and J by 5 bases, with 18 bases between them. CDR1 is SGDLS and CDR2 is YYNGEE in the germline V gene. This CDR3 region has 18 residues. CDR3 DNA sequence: TGTGCCAGCAGCGTAGATCCGTCAGCCGCCGACCATAATTCACCCCTCCACTTT. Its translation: CASSVDPSAADHNSPLHF. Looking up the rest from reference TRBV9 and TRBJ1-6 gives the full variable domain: DSGVTQTPKHLITATGQRVTLRCSPRSGDLSVYWYQQSLDQGLQFLIQYYNGEERAKGNILERFSAQQFPDLHSELNLSSLELGDSALYFCASSVDPSAADHNSPLHFGNGTRLTVT.

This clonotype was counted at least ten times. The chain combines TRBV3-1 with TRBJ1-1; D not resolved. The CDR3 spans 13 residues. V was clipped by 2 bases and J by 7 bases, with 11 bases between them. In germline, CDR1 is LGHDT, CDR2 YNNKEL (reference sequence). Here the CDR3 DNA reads TGTGCCAGCAGCCAATTTAGGATTCGTGAAGCTTTCTTT. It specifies CASSQFRIREAFF.

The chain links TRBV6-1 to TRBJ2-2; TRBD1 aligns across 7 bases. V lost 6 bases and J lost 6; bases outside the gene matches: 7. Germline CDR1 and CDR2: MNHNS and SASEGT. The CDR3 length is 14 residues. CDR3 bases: TGTGCCAGCAGGGAAACAGGGGTTTCCGGGGAGCTGTTTTTT. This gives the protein CASRETGVSGELFF.

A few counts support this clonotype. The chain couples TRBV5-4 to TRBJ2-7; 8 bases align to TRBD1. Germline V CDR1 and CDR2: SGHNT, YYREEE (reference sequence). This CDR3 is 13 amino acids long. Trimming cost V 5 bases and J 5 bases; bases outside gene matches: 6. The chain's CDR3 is CASRHQGANEQYV. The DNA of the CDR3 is TGTGCCAGCAGACATCAGGGGGCCAACGAGCAGTACGTC.

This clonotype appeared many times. CDR3 coding DNA: TGCGCCAGCAGCAATGCAGTAGGGATGTTGGATGAAAAACTGTTTTTT. It yields the protein CASSNAVGMLDEKLFF. The genes are TRBV5-1 and TRBJ1-4, with D unresolved. CDR1 is SGHRS, CDR2 YFSETQ, per germline. The V gene lost 4 bases and the J gene lost 6 bases, with 19 bases spanning the gap. The CDR3 covers 16 residues.

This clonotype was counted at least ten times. The CDR3 region is CSAGLDQETQYF. CDR3 sequence (DNA): TGCAGTGCGGGACTAGACCAAGAGACCCAGTACTTC. The chain combines TRBV20-1 with TRBJ2-5, with 8 bases identical to TRBD2. The CDR3 is 12 amino acids. Germline CDR1 is DFQATT and CDR2 is SNEGSKA (reference sequence). Trimming took 6 bases from V and 0 from J; bases not matched to a gene: 0.

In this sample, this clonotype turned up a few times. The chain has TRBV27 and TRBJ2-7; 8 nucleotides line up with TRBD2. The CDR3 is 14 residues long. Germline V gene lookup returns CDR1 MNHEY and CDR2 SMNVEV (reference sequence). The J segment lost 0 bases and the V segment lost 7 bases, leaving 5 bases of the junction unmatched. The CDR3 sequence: CASTLSGNSYEQYF. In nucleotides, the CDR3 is TGTGCCAGCACCCTTAGCGGGAACTCCTACGAGCAGTACTTC.

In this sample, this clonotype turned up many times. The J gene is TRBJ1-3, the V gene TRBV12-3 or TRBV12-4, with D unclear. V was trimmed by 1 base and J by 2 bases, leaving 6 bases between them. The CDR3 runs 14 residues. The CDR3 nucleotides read TGTGCCAGCAGTTTAGGGGAGGCTGGAAACACCATATATTTT. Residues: CASSLGEAGNTIYF.

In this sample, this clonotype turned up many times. In DNA form, the CDR3 reads TGTGCCAGCAGTCGGACTAGCGGGGTTACAGATACGCAGTATTTT. Residues: CASSRTSGVTDTQYF. V usage is TRBV7-3 and J usage is TRBJ2-3; 12 nucleotides agree with TRBD2. V lost 6 bases and J lost 3; bases outside the gene matches: 4. This CDR3 is 15 amino acids long. Looked up from germline, CDR1 is SGHTA and CDR2 is FQGTGA.

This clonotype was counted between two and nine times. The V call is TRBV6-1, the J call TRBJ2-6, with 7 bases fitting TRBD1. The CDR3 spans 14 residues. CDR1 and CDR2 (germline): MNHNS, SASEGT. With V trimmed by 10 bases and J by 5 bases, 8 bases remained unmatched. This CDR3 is CAIEQGVWANVLTF. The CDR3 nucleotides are TGTGCCATAGAGCAGGGGGTTTGGGCCAACGTCCTGACTTTC.

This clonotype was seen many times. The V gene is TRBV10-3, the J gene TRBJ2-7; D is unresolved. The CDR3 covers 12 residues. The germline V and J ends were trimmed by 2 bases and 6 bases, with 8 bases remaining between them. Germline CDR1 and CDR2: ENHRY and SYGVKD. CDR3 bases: TGTGCCATCAGTGAGGTCAGCTCCGAGCAGTACTTC. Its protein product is CAISEVSSEQYF.

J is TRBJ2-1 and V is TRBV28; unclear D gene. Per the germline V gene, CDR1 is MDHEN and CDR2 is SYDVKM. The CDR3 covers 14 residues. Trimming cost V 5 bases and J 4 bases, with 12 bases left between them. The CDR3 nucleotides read TGTGCCAGCAGTCTAGAGGACGGGTACAATGAGCAGTTCTTC. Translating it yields CASSLEDGYNEQFF.